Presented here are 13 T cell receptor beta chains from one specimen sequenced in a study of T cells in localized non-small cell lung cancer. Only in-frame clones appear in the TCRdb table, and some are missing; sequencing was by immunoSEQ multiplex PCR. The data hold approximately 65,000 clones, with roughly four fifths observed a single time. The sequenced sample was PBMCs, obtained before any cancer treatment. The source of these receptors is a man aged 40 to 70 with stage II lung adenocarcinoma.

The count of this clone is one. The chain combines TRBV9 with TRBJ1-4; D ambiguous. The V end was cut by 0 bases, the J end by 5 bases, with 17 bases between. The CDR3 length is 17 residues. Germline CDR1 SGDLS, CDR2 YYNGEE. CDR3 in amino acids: CASSVATQADGNEKLFF. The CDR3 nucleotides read TGTGCCAGCAGCGTAGCAACTCAAGCGGATGGGAATGAAAAACTGTTTTTT.

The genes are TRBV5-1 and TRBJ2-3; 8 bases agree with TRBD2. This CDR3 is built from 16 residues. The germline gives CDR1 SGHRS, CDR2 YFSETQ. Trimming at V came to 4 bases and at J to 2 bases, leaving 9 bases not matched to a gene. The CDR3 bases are TGCGCCAGCAGCCTCCGGGGTAGCGGGGACACAGATACGCAGTATTTT. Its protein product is CASSLRGSGDTDTQYF.

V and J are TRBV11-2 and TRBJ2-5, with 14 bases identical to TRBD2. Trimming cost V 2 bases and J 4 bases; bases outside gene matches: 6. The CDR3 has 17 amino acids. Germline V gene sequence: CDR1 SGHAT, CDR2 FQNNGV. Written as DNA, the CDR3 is TGTGCCAGCAGCTTATTTGCCGGACTAGCGGGAGGAGAGACCCAGTACTTC. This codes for CASSLFAGLAGGETQYF.

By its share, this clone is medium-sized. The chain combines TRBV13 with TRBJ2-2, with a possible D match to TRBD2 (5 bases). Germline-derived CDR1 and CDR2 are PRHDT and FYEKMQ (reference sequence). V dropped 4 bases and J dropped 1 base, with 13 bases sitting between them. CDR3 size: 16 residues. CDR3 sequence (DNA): TGTGCCAGCAGCTCCCGGGGTCGGGAGAACACCGGGGAGCTGTTTTTT. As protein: CASSSRGRENTGELFF.

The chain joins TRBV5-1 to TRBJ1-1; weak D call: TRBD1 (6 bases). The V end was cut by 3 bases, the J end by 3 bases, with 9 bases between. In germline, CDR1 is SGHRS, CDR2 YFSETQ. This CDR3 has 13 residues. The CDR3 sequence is CASSWDIYTEAFF. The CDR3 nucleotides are TGCGCCAGCAGCTGGGACATCTACACTGAAGCTTTCTTT.

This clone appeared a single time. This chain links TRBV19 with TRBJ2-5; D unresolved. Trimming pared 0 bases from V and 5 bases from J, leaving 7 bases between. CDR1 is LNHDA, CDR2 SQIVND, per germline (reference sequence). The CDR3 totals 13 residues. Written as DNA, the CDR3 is TGTGCCAGTAGTATAGATTGGGCCGAGACCCAGTACTTC. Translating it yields CASSIDWAETQYF.

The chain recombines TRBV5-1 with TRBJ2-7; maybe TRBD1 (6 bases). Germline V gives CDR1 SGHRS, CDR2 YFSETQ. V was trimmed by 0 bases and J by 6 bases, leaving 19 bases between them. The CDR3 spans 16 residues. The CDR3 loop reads CASSLGRGRGYGEQYF. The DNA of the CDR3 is TGCGCCAGCAGCTTGGGCCGGGGCAGGGGATATGGCGAGCAGTACTTC. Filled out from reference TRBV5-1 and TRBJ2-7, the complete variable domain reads KAGVTQTPRYLIKTRGQQVTLSCSPISGHRSVSWYQQTPGQGLQFLFEYFSETQRNKGNFPGRFSGRQFSNSRSEMNVSTLELGDSALYLCASSLGRGRGYGEQYFGPGTRLTVT.

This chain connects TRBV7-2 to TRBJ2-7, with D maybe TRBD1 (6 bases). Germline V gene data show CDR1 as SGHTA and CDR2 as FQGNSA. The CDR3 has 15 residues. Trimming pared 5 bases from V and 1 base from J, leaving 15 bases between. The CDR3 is CASSPQGHSSYEQYF. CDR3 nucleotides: TGTGCCAGCAGCCCTCAGGGACATTCGTCCTACGAGCAGTACTTC.

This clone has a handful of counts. CDR3 amino acids: CSVTQSGANVLTF. In DNA form, the CDR3 reads TGCAGCGTTACACAGTCTGGGGCCAACGTCCTGACTTTC. V gene TRBV29-1 combines with J gene TRBJ2-6; no clear D. V dropped 5 bases and J dropped 1 base, with 6 bases sitting between them. This CDR3 region has 13 residues. Germline values: CDR1 SQVTM, CDR2 ANQGSEA.

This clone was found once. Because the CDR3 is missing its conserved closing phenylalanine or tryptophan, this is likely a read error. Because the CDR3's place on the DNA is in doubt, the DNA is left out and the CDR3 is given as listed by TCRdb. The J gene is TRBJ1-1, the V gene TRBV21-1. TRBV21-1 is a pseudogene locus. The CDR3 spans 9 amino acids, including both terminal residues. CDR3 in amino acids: CASSKIDEG.

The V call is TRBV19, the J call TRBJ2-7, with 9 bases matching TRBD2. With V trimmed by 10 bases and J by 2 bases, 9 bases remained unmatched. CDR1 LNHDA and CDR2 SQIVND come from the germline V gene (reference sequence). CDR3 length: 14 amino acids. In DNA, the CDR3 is TGTGCCACCCGGCGGGCTAGCGGGACCTACGAGCAGTACTTC. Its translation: CATRRASGTYEQYF.

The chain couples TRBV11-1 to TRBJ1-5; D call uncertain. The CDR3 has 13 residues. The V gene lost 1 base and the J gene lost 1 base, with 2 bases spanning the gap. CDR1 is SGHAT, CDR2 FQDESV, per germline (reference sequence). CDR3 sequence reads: CASSLGSNQPQHF. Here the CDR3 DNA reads TGTGCCAGCAGCTTAGGCAGCAATCAGCCCCAGCATTTT.

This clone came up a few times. CDR3 DNA: TGTGCCAGCAGCTTGGAACTAGCGGGAAACAATGAGCAGTTCTTC. Its protein is CASSLELAGNNEQFF. The chain uses TRBV5-4 and TRBJ2-1; TRBD2 agrees at 10 bases. The CDR3 is 15 amino acids. Looked up from germline, CDR1 is SGHNT and CDR2 is YYREEE (reference sequence). The V gene end was trimmed by 0 bases and the J gene end by 5 bases; junction bases not matched to a gene: 2.